This entry describes one T cell receptor (beta chain). The germline V gene encodes CDR1 LNHDA and CDR2 SQIVND (reference sequence). CDR3 length: 21 residues. Germline trimming cut 4 bases from V and 1 base from J; bases unmatched to any gene: 19. The sample is drawn from a study of T cell responses to AZD1222 COVID-19 vaccine. Repertoires were generated with immunoSEQ multiplex PCR, while TCRdb's copy carries only in-frame clones and drops some. The data show some 150,000 clones, approximately 86% seen once. The chain uses TRBV19 and TRBJ2-1, with 10 bases lining up with TRBD2. This TCR was sampled from an adult who had recovered from COVID-19. Source: peripheral blood, taken after recovery from COVID-19. This CDR3 is CASSRKLVVAGGTDSYNEQFF. The CDR3 region has the DNA TGTGCCAGTAGTAGAAAATTGGTCGTAGCGGGGGGCACCGATTCCTACAATGAGCAGTTCTTC.